This T cell receptor beta chain was captured in a study of blood T cell repertoires in COVID-19. Seattle-derived patients entered the study during active infection and were followed longitudinally. The table came from immunoSEQ multiplex PCR; TCRdb's copy has only in-frame clones and leaves some out. The sample lists roughly 340,000 clones, more than 80% occurring once. There are 15 residues in the CDR3. CDR1 and CDR2 (germline): SGHRS, YFSETQ. V was cut by 0 bases and J by 3 bases, with 12 bases left in between. V usage is TRBV5-1 and J usage is TRBJ1-2; weak D call: TRBD1 (6 bases). The sample consisted of peripheral blood. This TCR came from a woman in her twenties or thirties with COVID-19, enrolled during active disease. The CDR3 nucleotides read TGCGCCAGCAGCTTGGGTGTGGACAGAGACTATGGCTACACCTTC. This codes for CASSLGVDRDYGYTF.